This T cell receptor beta chain comes out of a study of blood T cell repertoires in COVID-19 (dated by TCRdb to about 2020). Notes on the research overall: Samples covering the acute and convalescent phases of COVID-19 were provided by collaborators in the United States, Italy and Spain. The prospective study material was composed of cDNA or gDNA derived from T cells, B-cell-depleted T cells, or PBMCs. Subjects who had been exposed to COVID-19, were actively infected with it, or had recovered from it provided the deeply sampled blood TCRbeta repertoires that made up the dataset. The repertoires were released in a freely available public database intended as a resource for research on the immune response to SARS-CoV-2. Samples came from the ongoing ImmuneRACE study (first 160 participants) plus 1,254 subjects from 6 global collaborators. Sample metadata almost always included a de-identified subject ID, COVID-19 status, age in years and sex. Where HLA class I and class II types were available, the types were taken from metadata supplied by the sample provider, not from assay-based typing. Overall study results and their limits: The quantity of clinical and demographic metadata differed by source and by participant and was supplied without curation.

TCRbeta CDR3 regions were amplified from genomic DNA by means of the immunoSEQ Assay, a bias-controlled multiplex PCR. The study's processing was this. The number of nucleated cells in each sample was estimated from the amplification of reference gene primers within the assay. To quantify the absolute abundance of each unique TCRbeta CDR3 rearrangement, sequence reads were collapsed and filtered. For each sample, productive Simpson clonality was calculated by taking the square root of Simpson's diversity index across productive rearrangements. What TCRdb holds here is the immuneACCESS table cut down to in-frame rearrangements. Part of the clones is not present; checked against another copy, under half of the missing clones reflect an unresolved V gene, and the others are unexplained. V and J calls and clone size are those listed in that table; D and trimming were worked out from the DNA. This sample gives a few hundred thousand clones in total; roughly 90% of them show up just once. The ten largest clones add up to approximately 0.84% of the sample.

Inclusive of the bounding cysteine and phenylalanine, the CDR3 is 15 residues long. The entry retains the CDR3 DNA only, 45 bases that are in frame from base 1. Trimming leaves V shorter by 3 bases and J shorter by 5 bases, with the junction holding 7 bases beyond the gene matches. CDR1 and CDR2 are read off the germline V gene as SGHTA and FQGTGA. Comment on this clone: What this receptor recognizes is not known. No base qualities exist here, and no much larger clone lies one base off it.

The collaborating institutions used their own protocols to collect whole blood in K2EDTA tubes. For TCRbeta analysis, collaborator samples were shipped as frozen whole blood, as isolated PBMCs, or as DNA extracted from either sample type. The chain was built from TRBV7-3 and TRBJ2-3; TRBD1 lines up with 8 middle nucleotides. This clonotype was sampled from a man aged 25-45 years with acute or convalescent COVID-19. The material sequenced was peripheral blood. At the DNA level, the sequence is TGTGCCAGCAGCTTCCAGGGGGCCGGGGGAGATACGCAGTATTTT. Its protein product is CASSFQGAGGDTQYF.